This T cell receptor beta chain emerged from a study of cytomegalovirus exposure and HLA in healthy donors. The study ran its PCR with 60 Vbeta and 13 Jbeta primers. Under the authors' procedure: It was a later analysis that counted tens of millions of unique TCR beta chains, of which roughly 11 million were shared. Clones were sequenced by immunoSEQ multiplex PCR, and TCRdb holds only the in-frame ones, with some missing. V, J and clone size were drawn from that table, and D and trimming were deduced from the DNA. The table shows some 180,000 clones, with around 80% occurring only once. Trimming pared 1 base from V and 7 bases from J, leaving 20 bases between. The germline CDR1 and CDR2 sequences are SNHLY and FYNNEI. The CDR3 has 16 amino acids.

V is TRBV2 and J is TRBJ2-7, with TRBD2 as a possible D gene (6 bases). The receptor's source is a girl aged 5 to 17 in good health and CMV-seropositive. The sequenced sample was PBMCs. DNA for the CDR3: TGTGCCAGCAGTGAAGGTTGGCCTAGCGCTGGGGGGGAGCAGTACTTC. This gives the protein CASSEGWPSAGGEQYF.